This T cell receptor (beta chain) was identified during a study of OX40 agonist ivuxolimab in advanced cancers. Libraries were prepared by immunoSEQ multiplex PCR; TCRdb keeps only in-frame clonotypes and omits some of them. The data show around 80,000 clones, with 86% seen just once and about 1% held by the top ten. Between the trimmed V and J ends, which lost 0 bases and 2 bases, there was a span of 8 bases. The germline gives CDR1 LGHNT, CDR2 FRNRAP. The CDR3 has 15 amino acids. The starting material was CD4+ or CD8+ T cells sorted from blood, obtained in a trial of the OX40 agonist ivuxolimab. V is TRBV12-5 and J is TRBJ1-5; D gene ambiguous. This TCR was recovered from an adult with an advanced solid tumor such as melanoma, head and neck, liver or kidney cancer. The CDR3 nucleotides are TGTGCTAGTGGTTTGGTAGAAGTCGGCAATCAGCCCCAGCATTTT. Its protein product is CASGLVEVGNQPQHF.